This T cell receptor (beta chain) was documented in a study of early T cells in non-severe SARS-CoV-2 infection. V dropped 5 bases and J dropped 8; count of bases not matched to a gene: 12. This CDR3 contains 16 residues. Germline V CDR1 and CDR2: SEHNR, FQNEAQ (reference sequence). cDNA molecules, individually, were tagged with unique molecular identifiers. TCRdb re-derived calls from the 5' RACE reads in MiXCR, one entry per CDR3 protein. This table holds fewer than 50,000 distinct CDR3 sequences, more than 5.5% found once. This clonotype was counted ten times or more. This specimen was whole blood, taken at baseline. The clonotype was recovered from an adult who was a healthcare worker with PCR-confirmed SARS-CoV-2 infection or an uninfected control (not recorded which). V and J are TRBV7-9 and TRBJ2-1, with 10 bases lining up with TRBD1. The CDR3 DNA is TGTGCCAGCAGCCCGGGATTGACAGGGGGCATTGATGAGCAGTTCTTC. This sequence encodes CASSPGLTGGIDEQFF.